Below, 22 T cell receptor beta chains from the same sample are listed, as sequenced in a study of PD-L1 blockade in urothelial cancer. The repertoire was sequenced with immunoSEQ multiplex PCR; TCRdb's copy has only in-frame clones and lacks some. This sample has nearly 30,000 clones, with 87% found just once. The specimen was PBMCs, collected around atezolizumab (anti-PD-L1) treatment. The receptors shown here come from a man aged 45 to 65 with urothelial cancer.

This CDR3 is CASRTSGRYEQYF. The CDR3 DNA is TGTGCCAGCAGGACTAGCGGGAGGTACGAGCAGTACTTC. The gene calls are TRBV7-9 and TRBJ2-7, with TRBD2 identical over 13 bases. CDR1 SEHNR and CDR2 FQNEAQ come from the germline V gene (reference sequence). V dropped 6 bases and J dropped 4; count of bases not matched to a gene: 0. This CDR3 contains 13 residues. The entire variable domain, with the rest obtained from reference TRBV7-9 and TRBJ2-7, is as follows: DTGVSQNPRHKITKRGQNVTFRCDPISEHNRLYWYRQTLGQGPEFLTYFQNEAQLEKSRLLSDRFSAERPKGSFSTLEIQRTEQGDSAMYLCASRTSGRYEQYFGPGTRLTVT.

The chain carries TRBV5-1 and TRBJ2-1; D may be TRBD2 (6 bases). Trimming removed 4 bases from V and 3 bases from J, with 14 bases in between. The CDR3 loop spans 15 amino acids. CDR1 is SGHRS, CDR2 YFSETQ, per germline. CDR3 DNA: TGCGCCAGCAGCCCCAATAGCGGATTCTACAATGAGCAGTTCTTC. Protein product: CASSPNSGFYNEQFF.

V and J are TRBV27 and TRBJ2-3, with D possibly matching TRBD2 (6 bases). Germline CDR1 and CDR2: MNHEY and SMNVEV (reference sequence). The V end lost 8 bases, the J end lost 2 bases, and 17 bases lay between the germline ends. CDR3 length equals 15 residues. In DNA, the CDR3 is TGTGCCAGCGGGAGTCGGACTAAATTCACAGATACGCAGTATTTT. The encoded protein is CASGSRTKFTDTQYF.

The V and J genes are TRBV29-1 and TRBJ2-2, with TRBD2 matching over 12 bases. The germline V gene encodes CDR1 SQVTM and CDR2 ANQGSEA. This CDR3 spans 14 amino acids. CDR3 bases: TGCAGTTCTAGCGGGAGGGTTGGCACCGGGGAGCTGTTTTTT. Protein: CSSSGRVGTGELFF.

V gene TRBV21-1 combines with J gene TRBJ2-3; TRBD2 is taken as the D call from the table, unchecked against the DNA. TRBV21-1 is recorded as a pseudogene. CDR3 length: 17 amino acids. The CDR3 reads CASSPGGTHNCTDTQYF. CDR3 in DNA: TGTGCCAGCAGCCCGGGGGGAACCCATAACTGCACAGATACGCAGTATTTT.

The chain joins TRBV27 to TRBJ2-4; D is unresolved. V lost 4 bases, J lost 6 bases, and 16 bases lay in between. In germline, CDR1 is MNHEY, CDR2 SMNVEV (reference sequence). The CDR3 totals 15 residues. The CDR3 region is CASSSTTIAANIQYF. CDR3 nucleotide sequence: TGTGCCAGCAGTTCAACGACCATAGCAGCAAACATTCAGTACTTC.

The J gene is TRBJ1-1, the V gene TRBV6-1; D might be TRBD1 (6 bases). Germline values: CDR1 MNHNS, CDR2 SASEGT. The CDR3 has 13 residues. Deletions cut 8 bases from V and 8 bases from J, with 18 bases between. CDR3 sequence reads: CASGERTAAEAFF. CDR3 bases: TGTGCCAGCGGGGAAAGGACAGCGGCAGAAGCTTTCTTT.

V is TRBV9 and J is TRBJ1-6; tentatively, D is TRBD1 (5 bases). V was shortened by 3 bases and J by 9 bases, with 10 bases between the two germline ends. The germline CDR1 and CDR2 sequences are SGDLS and YYNGEE. This CDR3 has 13 amino acids. CDR3 amino acids: CASSGAQASPLHF. The CDR3 DNA reads as TGTGCCAGCAGCGGAGCACAGGCTTCACCCCTCCACTTT.

The chain uses TRBV7-9 and TRBJ1-2; D gene ambiguous. Per the germline V gene, CDR1 is SEHNR and CDR2 is FQNEAQ (reference sequence). The CDR3 extends over 12 amino acids. V lost 3 bases to trimming and J lost 6 bases, with 8 bases between them. This chain's CDR3 is CASSLGGHGYTF. CDR3 bases: TGTGCCAGCAGCTTGGGCGGGCATGGCTACACCTTC.

The J gene is TRBJ2-3, the V gene TRBV28, with 10 bases aligning to TRBD2. CDR1 and CDR2 (germline): MDHEN, SYDVKM. The CDR3 sequence is 17 residues long. V dropped 4 bases and J dropped 2; count of bases not matched to a gene: 9. The CDR3 DNA follows: TGTGCCAGCAGTTCAACTATAGGACTAGCGGACACAGATACGCAGTATTTT. Protein: CASSSTIGLADTDTQYF.

The chain employs TRBV6-1 and TRBJ2-1; 13 positions match TRBD2. With V trimmed by 4 bases and J by 3 bases, 3 bases remained unmatched. The CDR3 spans 16 residues. Germline V CDR1 and CDR2: MNHNS, SASEGT. This CDR3 reads CASSARTSGSYNEQFF. The CDR3 DNA sequence: TGTGCCAGCAGTGCCCGGACTAGCGGGAGCTACAATGAGCAGTTCTTC.

The gene calls are TRBV28 and TRBJ1-2, with 7 bases identical to TRBD1. Germline V gene lookup returns CDR1 MDHEN and CDR2 SYDVKM. Trimming cost V 6 bases and J 5 bases; bases outside gene matches: 6. The CDR3 spans 13 residues. The CDR3 here is CASSSDRAYGYTF. CDR3 sequence (DNA): TGTGCCAGCAGCTCTGACAGGGCGTATGGCTACACCTTC.

The chain couples TRBV5-6 to TRBJ2-7, with 7 bases matching TRBD2. In germline, CDR1 is SGHDT, CDR2 YYEEEE. CDR3 length: 15 residues. Unmatched junction bases numbered 10, after V lost 4 bases and J lost 3 bases. CDR3 coding DNA: TGTGCCAGCAGCACTCGCCCAGCTAGCGGCTACGAGCAGTACTTC. Translated, it gives CASSTRPASGYEQYF.

The gene calls are TRBV5-1 and TRBJ1-1; TRBD1 agrees at 8 bases. Germline V gene data show CDR1 as SGHRS and CDR2 as YFSETQ. V lost 0 bases, J lost 5 bases, and 3 bases stayed unmatched. CDR3 length: 14 residues. The CDR3 DNA is TGCGCCAGCAGCTTGGACAGGGGGGGGACTGAAGCTTTCTTT. It is translated as CASSLDRGGTEAFF.

The chain combines TRBV6-6 with TRBJ1-2, with 7 bases fitting TRBD1. This CDR3 region has 12 residues. The germline gives CDR1 MNHNY, CDR2 SVGAGI (reference sequence). V dropped 6 bases and J dropped 8; count of bases not matched to a gene: 6. CDR3 loop: CASRTGAGGYTF. The CDR3 DNA reads as TGTGCCAGCAGAACAGGGGCGGGAGGCTACACCTTC.

V is TRBV6-1 and J is TRBJ2-5; possibly TRBD2 for D (6 bases). The germline gives CDR1 MNHNS, CDR2 SASEGT. There are 15 residues in the CDR3. V dropped 2 bases and J dropped 2 bases, with 12 bases sitting between them. The CDR3 DNA reads TGTGCCAGCAGTGAATCCCGGGGGACTCAAGAGACCCAGTACTTC. It encodes CASSESRGTQETQYF.

The V gene is TRBV12-5, the J gene TRBJ2-5; 12 bases map to TRBD2. The germline gives CDR1 LGHNT, CDR2 FRNRAP. The length of the CDR3 is 17 residues. Trimming cost V 4 bases and J 1 base; bases outside gene matches: 7. Here the CDR3 DNA reads TGTGCTAGTGGTTCCAGACTAGCGGGGGCATTCCAAGAGACCCAGTACTTC. Protein sequence: CASGSRLAGAFQETQYF.

V is TRBV5-6 and J is TRBJ2-7, with 9 bases that match TRBD1. The CDR3 sequence is 15 residues long. Germline V lookup: CDR1 SGHDT, CDR2 YYEEEE. V gave up 4 bases and J gave up 2 bases; unmatched junction bases: 7. CDR3 in amino acids: CASSTGTGKPYEQYF. The CDR3 DNA sequence: TGTGCCAGCAGCACCGGGACAGGGAAACCCTACGAGCAGTACTTC.

V and J are TRBV20-1 and TRBJ2-3; no clear D. CDR1 and CDR2 from the germline V gene are DFQATT and SNEGSKA (reference sequence). The ends were cut back, 4 bases at V and 8 bases at J, with 10 bases in the middle. This CDR3 comprises 11 residues. CDR3 DNA: TGCAGTGCTACCCCCGGTCCTACGCAGTATTTT. Translation: CSATPGPTQYF.

J is TRBJ2-7 and V is TRBV9; D gene uncertain. Trimming pared 0 bases from V and 2 bases from J, leaving 6 bases between. CDR3 length equals 13 residues. Germline V gives CDR1 SGDLS, CDR2 YYNGEE. The CDR3 reads CASSVAGAYEQYF. Here the CDR3 DNA reads TGTGCCAGCAGCGTAGCTGGAGCCTACGAGCAGTACTTC.

This clone was observed a single time. The V and J genes are TRBV27 and TRBJ1-5, with 9 bases lining up with TRBD1. Trimming cost V 8 bases and J 6 bases; bases outside gene matches: 5. Germline CDR1 is MNHEY and CDR2 is SMNVEV (reference sequence). The CDR3 loop spans 13 amino acids. The CDR3 bases are TGTGCCAGCCGGGACAGGGCCGGTCAGCCCCAGCATTTT. Protein product: CASRDRAGQPQHF.

CDR3 amino acids: CASSLGAVSNQPQHF. CDR3 coding DNA: TGTGCCAGCAGCTTGGGGGCAGTTAGCAATCAGCCCCAGCATTTT. This chain links TRBV5-8 with TRBJ1-5; no definite D call. In germline, CDR1 is SGHTS, CDR2 YDEGEE. The germline V and J ends were trimmed by 0 bases and 0 bases, with 7 bases remaining between them. The CDR3 is made up of 15 amino acids. The full variable domain, its missing parts supplied by reference TRBV5-8 and TRBJ1-5, is EAGVTQSPTHLIKTRGQQATLRCSPISGHTSVYWYQQALGLGLQFLLWYDEGEERNRGNFPPRFSGRQFPNYSSELNVNALELEDSALYLCASSLGAVSNQPQHFGDGTRLSIL.